The 7 T cell receptor beta chains reported below all come from one sample, sequenced in a study of blood T cells in healthy people across ages. Combining a sample-barcoded 5' primer with a J-beta primer mix, a second PCR ran for roughly 7 to 12 cycles. TCRdb re-analysed the 5' RACE reads in MiXCR, keeping a single row per CDR3 protein. The sample holds around 1.5 million distinct CDR3 sequences, around 59% seen once. Sequenced: blood. These receptors all stem from a man aged 18 to 35 in good health.

The chain combines TRBV21-1 with TRBJ2-1; the table gives TRBD1 as D, unverified against the DNA. TRBV21-1 is designated a pseudogene. CDR3 size: 14 residues. The CDR3 protein is CASSMDSRTISQFF. The CDR3 region has the DNA TGTGCCAGCAGCATGGACAGCAGAACTATATCGCAGTTCTTC.

V and J are TRBV4-1 and TRBJ2-1; 10 nucleotides match TRBD1. V shed 5 bases, J shed 3 bases, and the junction held 4 bases outside the gene matches. Germline-derived CDR1 and CDR2 are MGHRA and YSYEKL. CDR3 size: 15 residues. As DNA, the CDR3 is TGCGCCAGCAGCTATGGGACAGGGGTCTACAATGAGCAGTTCTTC. Protein product: CASSYGTGVYNEQFF.

The chain is built from TRBV12-3 or TRBV12-4 and TRBJ2-5; TRBD1 is a possible D gene (5 bases). The CDR3 extends over 15 amino acids. The V and J ends lost 3 bases and 11 bases respectively, with 22 bases between them. Written as DNA, the CDR3 is TGTGCCAGCAGTTTTAACAGGTGGCTCTACAATGAGCAGTACTTC. Encoded protein: CASSFNRWLYNEQYF.

The table lists this clonotype with a few counts. The chain employs TRBV7-8 and TRBJ2-1; D tentatively reads TRBD1 or TRBD2 (5 bases each). CDR3 length equals 16 residues. Per germline, CDR1 SGHVS and CDR2 FQNEAQ. Deletions cut 1 base from V and 0 bases from J, with 10 bases between. The CDR3 DNA reads as TGTGCCAGCAGCTTAGGAGGGGCCGGCTCCTACAATGAGCAGTTCTTC. This translates into CASSLGGAGSYNEQFF.

The J gene is TRBJ1-1, the V gene TRBV4-1; weak D call: TRBD1 (5 bases). The germline V gene has CDR1 MGHRA and CDR2 YSYEKL. The CDR3 consists of 13 residues. The V end was cut by 3 bases, the J end by 6 bases, with 11 bases between. DNA for the CDR3: TGCGCCAGCAGCCACCTGGGGCTACCTGAAGCTTTCTTT. Protein sequence: CASSHLGLPEAFF.

The chain uses TRBV7-9 and TRBJ1-6; D perhaps matches TRBD1 (5 bases). There are 12 residues in the CDR3. Trimming left V 5 bases short and J 9 bases short, with 8 bases between. The V gene's germline CDR1 is SEHNR and CDR2 FQNEAQ (reference sequence). In nucleotides, the CDR3 is TGTGCCAGCAGCATCGGGGGTTCACCCCTCCACTTT. It translates to CASSIGGSPLHF.

V usage is TRBV6-6 and J usage is TRBJ1-1; weak D call: TRBD1 (5 bases). CDR3 size: 12 residues. The V gene lost 2 bases and the J gene lost 7 bases, with 8 bases spanning the gap. Germline V gene data show CDR1 as MNHNY and CDR2 as SVGAGI (reference sequence). The chain's CDR3 is CASSYRGIEAFF. In DNA, the CDR3 is TGTGCCAGCAGTTACAGGGGCATTGAAGCTTTCTTT.